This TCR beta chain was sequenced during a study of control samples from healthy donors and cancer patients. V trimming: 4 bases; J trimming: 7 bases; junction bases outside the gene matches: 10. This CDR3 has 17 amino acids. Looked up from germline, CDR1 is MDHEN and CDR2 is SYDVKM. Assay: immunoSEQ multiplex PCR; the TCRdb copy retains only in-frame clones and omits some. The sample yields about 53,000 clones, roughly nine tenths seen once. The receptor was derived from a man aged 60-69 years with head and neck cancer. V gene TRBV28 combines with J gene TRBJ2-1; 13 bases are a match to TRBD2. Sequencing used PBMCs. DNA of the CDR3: TGTGCCAGCAGTTCCCAGACTAGCGGGAGGACCCGAAATGAGCAGTTCTTC. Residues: CASSSQTSGRTRNEQFF.